This entry concerns a single TCR beta chain. As yet, its antigen is unknown. The germline V gene has CDR1 WSHSY and CDR2 SAAADI. The CDR3 extends over 11 amino acids. V was trimmed by 6 bases and J by 7 bases, leaving 7 bases between them. Assay: immunoSEQ multiplex PCR; the TCRdb copy retains only in-frame clones and omits some. The table shows tens of thousands of clones, with roughly 83% occurring only once. Single viable CD3+CD4+CD8-CD45RO+ cells were sorted as the memory CD4+ T cells. CMV serostatus came from serum IgG against pp150, pp28, p38, p52. The data stem from a study of memory CD4+ T cells and cytomegalovirus serostatus. Overall study results and limits: The CMV-associated TCR signature appears largely within the CD4+ memory repertoire.

Sequences were obtained from memory CD4+ T cells from blood. The chain carries TRBV10-2 and TRBJ2-1; D is perhaps TRBD2 (5 bases). This sequence originates from an adult in good health and CMV-seronegative. The CDR3 spells CASSPGNEQFF. The CDR3 coding sequence is TGCGCCAGCAGCCCGGGAAATGAGCAGTTCTTC.